One TCR beta chain is described in this entry. Its antigen is currently unknown. This sample is drawn from a study of identifying expanded T cells in peripheral blood. Here immunoSEQ multiplex PCR was the method, and the copy in TCRdb shows in-frame clones only, minus some. Here the sample spans 100,000 to 150,000 clones, roughly 90% being singletons. During the collection period, no donor immune events like infections were recorded. Study findings and constraints: Differentially abundant clones: 0.95 to 1.5 between replicates, 15 to 17 at around 15 days, 19 to 20 at four. Clone count variance between roughly 2-week samples rose with total template count.

Sequenced material: blood. The source of this sequence is a person aged 18-70 years in good health.

The CDR3 coding sequence is TGTGCCAGAGGAGAAGGGCGGACGGTAGCCTACGAGCAGTACTTC. This codes for CARGEGRTVAYEQYF. The chain uses TRBV25-1 and TRBJ2-7; D is ambiguous. V was cut by 9 bases and J by 2 bases, with 20 bases left in between. The CDR3 consists of 15 residues. Germline-derived CDR1 and CDR2 are MGHDK and SYGVNS.